This is a list of T cell receptor beta chains from one sample in a study of CD8 T cells in Susac syndrome. TCRdb re-called the immunoSEQ multiplex PCR reads with MiXCR, one entry per CDR3 protein. This table holds some 170,000 distinct CDR3 sequences, roughly 94% found once. Specimen: CD4+ T cells from PBMCs. The receptors were sampled from a human donor with multiple sclerosis. Each CDR3 is given without its conserved first and last residue. Fields, in order: J gene, V gene, clone size, D gene, CDR3 protein. A D gene is named only where the DNA matches it firmly. Not every row has a clone size; where given, it reads once, few, many or a size class.

J: TRBJ1-4; V: TRBV5-4; size: .; D: .; CDR3: ASSPMGGPTNEKLF
J: TRBJ1-3; V: TRBV29-1; size: .; D: .; CDR3: SVEATSGNTIY
J: TRBJ2-3; V: TRBV6-5; size: .; D: TRBD2; CDR3: ASSNRLATSTDTQY
J: TRBJ1-2; V: TRBV3-1; size: .; D: TRBD1; CDR3: ASSLSDRTGGGYT
J: TRBJ2-3; V: TRBV12-3/TRBV12-4; size: .; D: TRBD2; CDR3: ASSPASGRPGRDTQY
J: TRBJ1-2; V: TRBV29-1; size: .; D: .; CDR3: SVDWRDGYT
J: TRBJ2-5; V: TRBV27; size: .; D: .; CDR3: ASSRGGTGVGETQY
J: TRBJ1-1; V: TRBV27; size: .; D: .; CDR3: ASILRDGEAF
J: TRBJ2-2; V: TRBV3-1; size: .; D: .; CDR3: ASSQEPSGGELF
J: TRBJ1-5; V: TRBV6-5; size: .; D: TRBD1; CDR3: ASSSQGEQPQH
J: TRBJ2-2; V: TRBV2; size: .; D: TRBD2; CDR3: ASRGTGGGTGELF
J: TRBJ2-3; V: TRBV24-1; size: .; D: TRBD2; CDR3: ATSDKSGSDTDTQY
J: TRBJ1-1; V: TRBV6-5; size: .; D: TRBD1; CDR3: ATKDRGLTEAF
J: TRBJ1-1; V: TRBV5-1; size: .; D: .; CDR3: ASSPRSDTEAF
J: TRBJ2-7; V: TRBV10-3; size: .; D: .; CDR3: AISESAESYEQY
J: TRBJ1-2; V: TRBV20-1; size: .; D: .; CDR3: SARDVGTNLRGYT
J: TRBJ1-1; V: TRBV29-1; size: once; D: .; CDR3: SLQPMENTEAF
J: TRBJ2-2; V: TRBV18; size: .; D: .; CDR3: ASSPVVVNTGELF
J: TRBJ2-1; V: TRBV5-1; size: .; D: TRBD2; CDR3: ASSPGSGLADEQF
J: TRBJ2-1; V: TRBV24-1; size: .; D: TRBD2; CDR3: ATRFTSGYGINEQF
J: TRBJ2-1; V: TRBV2; size: .; D: .; CDR3: ASTPGTNYNEQF
J: TRBJ2-1; V: TRBV4-1; size: .; D: TRBD2; CDR3: ASSPRENGYNEQF
J: TRBJ1-5; V: TRBV28; size: once; D: .; CDR3: ASRTDGNQPQH
J: TRBJ2-1; V: TRBV20-1; size: .; D: .; CDR3: SAIPGQAYNEQF
J: TRBJ2-7; V: TRBV12-3/TRBV12-4; size: .; D: TRBD2; CDR3: ASSLAGGGNSYEQY
J: TRBJ2-7; V: TRBV7-8; size: .; D: .; CDR3: ASSLVLGDEQY
J: TRBJ2-1; V: TRBV3-1; size: .; D: TRBD1; CDR3: ASSQGQQRKF
J: TRBJ2-5; V: TRBV19; size: .; D: TRBD2; CDR3: ASSRSGGQETQY
J: TRBJ2-7; V: TRBV7-2; size: .; D: TRBD2; CDR3: ASRETGSGSYEQY
J: TRBJ2-2; V: TRBV7-2; size: .; D: .; CDR3: ASSLDRVGNTGELF
J: TRBJ2-7; V: TRBV3-1; size: .; D: TRBD2; CDR3: ASSPGLAEYYEQY
J: TRBJ2-7; V: TRBV4-1; size: .; D: TRBD2; CDR3: ASSPSSGTRNHYEQY
J: TRBJ2-7; V: TRBV5-1; size: .; D: .; CDR3: ASSSARDLPGEQY
J: TRBJ1-1; V: TRBV29-1; size: .; D: .; CDR3: SVEDGAGTEAF
J: TRBJ1-3; V: TRBV4-3; size: .; D: .; CDR3: ASSQGPGMEGNTIY
J: TRBJ2-1; V: TRBV5-1; size: .; D: .; CDR3: ASSLGRGLFYNEQF
J: TRBJ2-1; V: TRBV7-9; size: .; D: .; CDR3: ASSSTRPNEQF
J: TRBJ2-2; V: TRBV12-3/TRBV12-4; size: .; D: .; CDR3: ASSLQGLAGELF
J: TRBJ1-3; V: TRBV28; size: .; D: .; CDR3: ASSSMSTGNTIY
J: TRBJ2-6; V: TRBV10-3; size: .; D: .; CDR3: AISDYGVLT
J: TRBJ1-2; V: TRBV29-1; size: .; D: .; CDR3: SVEAGRGGYT
J: TRBJ1-5; V: TRBV30; size: .; D: .; CDR3: AWSRGVDNQPQH
J: TRBJ1-4; V: TRBV2; size: .; D: .; CDR3: ASSTPRAEKLF
J: TRBJ2-5; V: TRBV7-7; size: .; D: TRBD2; CDR3: ASSLNTGTTKETQY
J: TRBJ2-4; V: TRBV7-9; size: .; D: TRBD1; CDR3: ASSLGQGTKNIQY
J: TRBJ2-7; V: TRBV29-1; size: once; D: .; CDR3: SGGDYYEQY
J: TRBJ2-6; V: TRBV10-3; size: .; D: .; CDR3: AISNNGGTGANVLT
J: TRBJ1-5; V: TRBV6-1; size: .; D: TRBD1; CDR3: ASSKWTGLADSNQPQH
J: TRBJ1-1; V: TRBV12-3/TRBV12-4; size: .; D: .; CDR3: ASIAFTEAF
J: TRBJ1-5; V: TRBV2; size: .; D: .; CDR3: ASRRGNRDQPQH
J: TRBJ1-2; V: TRBV9; size: .; D: .; CDR3: ASSVSTDYGYT
J: TRBJ2-7; V: TRBV2; size: .; D: .; CDR3: ASSQTYEQY
J: TRBJ1-5; V: TRBV7-9; size: .; D: .; CDR3: ASSLTDDQPQH
J: TRBJ2-3; V: TRBV4-3; size: once; D: TRBD2; CDR3: ASSQDIAGGFSETDTQY
J: TRBJ1-4; V: TRBV5-1; size: .; D: .; CDR3: ASSLGTGSPHEKLF
J: TRBJ2-6; V: TRBV18; size: .; D: .; CDR3: ASSPGDGANVLT
J: TRBJ2-5; V: TRBV4-2; size: few; D: TRBD2; CDR3: ASSQGAGVGETQY
J: TRBJ2-7; V: TRBV7-2; size: .; D: TRBD2; CDR3: ASSYRGGGIEQY
J: TRBJ2-3; V: TRBV7-2; size: .; D: .; CDR3: ASSLSRFGLGADTQY